The 6 T cell receptor beta chains listed next were all sequenced from one sample in a study of blood T cell repertoires in COVID-19. Profiled with immunoSEQ multiplex PCR; TCRdb holds only in-frame clones, not every one. The sample includes tens of thousands of clones, roughly 89% of them seen just once. What was sequenced was peripheral blood. These receptors all come from a man aged 40-49 years with COVID-19, enrolled during active disease.

The chain links TRBV10-3 to TRBJ1-5, with 7 nucleotides matching TRBD1. Trimming removed 0 bases from V and 2 bases from J; junction bases left unmatched: 13. This CDR3 comprises 19 residues. The germline V gene encodes CDR1 ENHRY and CDR2 SYGVKD. As DNA, the CDR3 is TGTGCCATCAGTGAGTCCCCAATGGCAGGGGGAGAGGGCAATCAGCCCCAGCATTTT. Protein: CAISESPMAGGEGNQPQHF.

This chain connects TRBV6-2 or TRBV6-3 to TRBJ1-2; 7 nucleotides align to TRBD1. CDR3 length equals 14 residues. The V gene end was trimmed by 2 bases and the J gene end by 13 bases; junction bases not matched to a gene: 13. Germline assignment: CDR1 MNHEY and CDR2 SVGEGT. The CDR3 sequence: CASSYPTWDSRSTF. CDR3 nucleotide sequence: TGTGCCAGCAGTTACCCCACTTGGGACAGCCGCAGCACCTTC.

The chain joins TRBV3-1 (or the pseudogene TRBV3-2) to TRBJ1-3; 9 bases are a match to TRBD1. Germline trimming cut 4 bases from V and 3 bases from J; bases unmatched to any gene: 4. The germline CDR1 and CDR2 sequences are LGHDT and YNNKEL (reference sequence). The CDR3 totals 15 residues. CDR3 sequence: CASSPTGGIGNTIYF. The CDR3 DNA reads as TGTGCCAGCAGCCCGACAGGGGGGATTGGAAACACCATATATTTT.

The rearrangement uses TRBV7-8 and TRBJ1-1; possibly TRBD1 for D (5 bases). The germline V and J ends were trimmed by 5 bases and 4 bases, with 11 bases remaining between them. Germline lookup yields CDR1 SGHVS and CDR2 FQNEAQ. There are 13 residues in the CDR3. CDR3 loop: CASSPGEGTEAFF. The DNA of the CDR3 is TGTGCCAGCAGCCCGGGGGAGGGCACTGAAGCTTTCTTT.

V gene TRBV14 combines with J gene TRBJ1-1; D unresolved. CDR3 size: 13 residues. The ends were cut back, 4 bases at V and 6 bases at J, with 12 bases in the middle. Looked up from germline, CDR1 is SGHDN and CDR2 is FVKESK. Here the CDR3 DNA reads TGTGCCAGCAGCCCACTTACCGGTGCTGAAGCTTTCTTT. Translated, it gives CASSPLTGAEAFF.

The chain links TRBV5-6 to TRBJ2-1, with 7 nucleotides matching TRBD1. The trim removed 0 bases at V and 0 bases at J, leaving 3 bases unmatched. CDR3 length: 16 amino acids. Germline loops: CDR1 SGHDT, CDR2 YYEEEE. CDR3 sequence: CASSLAGGSSYNEQFF. DNA for the CDR3: TGTGCCAGCAGCTTGGCAGGGGGTAGCTCCTACAATGAGCAGTTCTTC.